This T cell receptor beta chain was profiled in a study of OX40 agonist ivuxolimab in advanced cancers. Germline V gene data show CDR1 as GTSNPN and CDR2 as SVGIG (reference sequence). The germline V and J ends were trimmed by 2 bases and 9 bases, with 7 bases remaining between them. This CDR3 is 11 amino acids long. Repertoires were generated with immunoSEQ multiplex PCR, while TCRdb's copy carries only in-frame clones and drops some. The repertoire holds under 35,000 clones, roughly 80% seen once, with less than 25% in the top ten. The sample in question was CD4+ or CD8+ T cells sorted from blood, obtained in a trial of the OX40 agonist ivuxolimab. The receptor comes from an adult with an advanced solid tumor such as melanoma, head and neck, liver or kidney cancer. V gene TRBV30 combines with J gene TRBJ2-2; D gene uncertain. The CDR3 nucleotides read TGTGCCTGGAGTAAGGGCTGGGAGCTGTTTTTT. As protein: CAWSKGWELFF. The whole variable domain, filled in from reference TRBV30 and TRBJ2-2, reads SQTIHQWPATLVQPVGSPLSLECTVEGTSNPNLYWYRQAAGRGLQLLFYSVGIGQISSEVPQNLSASRPQDRQFILSSKKLLLSDSGFYLCAWSKGWELFFGEGSRLTVL.